The clone carrying this T cell receptor (beta chain) was detected a few times. CDR1 is LNHDA, CDR2 SQIVND, per germline (reference sequence). This CDR3 contains 13 residues. V was pared by 4 bases and J by 6 bases, with 6 bases of the junction left unmatched. Here immunoSEQ multiplex PCR was the method, and the copy in TCRdb shows in-frame clones only, minus some. The sample includes 80,000 to 100,000 clones, approximately 86% seen only once; the top ten take 11%. The sample belongs to a study of blood T cell repertoires in COVID-19. About the study: Samples came from the United States, Italy and Spain, spanning acute and convalescent COVID-19.

Sequenced sample: peripheral blood. The V and J genes are TRBV19 and TRBJ2-7, with 7 bases matching TRBD1. This clonotype was obtained from a man aged 70-80 years with active or convalescent COVID-19. This CDR3 reads CASSSQGVGEQYF. In DNA, the CDR3 is TGTGCCAGTAGTAGTCAGGGGGTCGGCGAGCAGTACTTC. Looking up the rest from reference TRBV19 and TRBJ2-7 gives the full variable domain: DGGITQSPKYLFRKEGQNVTLSCEQNLNHDAMYWYRQDPGQGLRLIYYSQIVNDFQKGDIAEGYSVSREKKESFPLTVTSAQKNPTAFYLCASSSQGVGEQYFGPGTRLTVT.